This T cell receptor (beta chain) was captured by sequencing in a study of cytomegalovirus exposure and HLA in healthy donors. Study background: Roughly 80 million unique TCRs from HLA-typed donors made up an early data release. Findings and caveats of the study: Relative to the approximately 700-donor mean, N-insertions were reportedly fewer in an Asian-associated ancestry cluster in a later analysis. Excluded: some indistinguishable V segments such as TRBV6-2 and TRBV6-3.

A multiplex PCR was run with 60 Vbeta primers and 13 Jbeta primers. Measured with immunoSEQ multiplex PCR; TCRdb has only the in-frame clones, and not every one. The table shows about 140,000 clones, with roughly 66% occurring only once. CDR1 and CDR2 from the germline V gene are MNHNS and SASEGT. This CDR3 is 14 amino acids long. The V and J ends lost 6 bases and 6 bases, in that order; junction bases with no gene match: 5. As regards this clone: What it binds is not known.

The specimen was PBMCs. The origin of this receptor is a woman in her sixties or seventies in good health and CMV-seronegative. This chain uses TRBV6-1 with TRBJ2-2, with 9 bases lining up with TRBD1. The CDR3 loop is CASSRDRVAGELFF. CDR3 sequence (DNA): TGTGCCAGCAGCCGGGACAGGGTAGCCGGGGAGCTGTTTTTT.